What follows are 32 T cell receptor beta chains derived from one specimen sequenced in a study of CD4 T cells in relation to SARS-CoV-2 and coronaviruses. Sequenced by immunoSEQ multiplex PCR; TCRdb stores in-frame clones only, minus some. The data contain some 16,000 clones, about 82% of them singletons. CD4+ T cells from unexposed donors were obtained before the COVID-19 pandemic (2011-2018). The cells were cultured for around ten days before CD4+ T cells were isolated. These TCRs are of unknown antigen specificity. Sequenced: CD4+ T cells from PBMCs, cultured in vitro. The receptors stem from a human donor in good health.

This clone occurred a few times. The chain employs TRBV3-1 (or the pseudogene TRBV3-2) and TRBJ2-5, with D possibly being TRBD1 (5 bases). CDR3 length: 13 residues. Germline V gene data show CDR1 as LGHDT and CDR2 as YNNKEL (reference sequence). V was shortened by 1 base and J by 4 bases, with 7 bases between the two germline ends. The CDR3 reads CASSQGQGETQYF. The CDR3 nucleotides read TGTGCCAGCAGCCAAGGGCAGGGAGAGACCCAGTACTTC.

The rearrangement links TRBV5-1 to TRBJ2-3; the match to TRBD1 covers 8 bases. V was clipped by 0 bases and J by 2 bases; unmatched bases: 5. The germline V gene has CDR1 SGHRS and CDR2 YFSETQ. The CDR3 length is 16 residues. The CDR3 nucleotides read TGCGCCAGCAGCTTGGACGGACAGGGCCTCACAGATACGCAGTATTTT. It specifies CASSLDGQGLTDTQYF. Together with reference TRBV5-1 and TRBJ2-3, the CDR3 gives the full variable domain: KAGVTQTPRYLIKTRGQQVTLSCSPISGHRSVSWYQQTPGQGLQFLFEYFSETQRNKGNFPGRFSGRQFSNSRSEMNVSTLELGDSALYLCASSLDGQGLTDTQYFGPGTRLTVL.

A few counts support this clone. The chain is built from TRBV20-1 and TRBJ1-1; D not resolved. The CDR3 has 13 residues. V gave up 3 bases and J gave up 4 bases, with 12 bases separating them. The germline gives CDR1 DFQATT, CDR2 SNEGSKA (reference sequence). CDR3 protein: CSASVARSTEAFF. The CDR3 DNA is TGCAGTGCTAGTGTTGCCCGGAGCACTGAAGCTTTCTTT.

The V gene is TRBV5-1, the J gene TRBJ2-1, with 11 bases lining up with TRBD2. V lost 4 bases and J lost 5; bases outside the gene matches: 5. The germline gives CDR1 SGHRS, CDR2 YFSETQ. The length of the CDR3 is 15 residues. The CDR3 region has the DNA TGCGCCAGCAGCCTGGGACTAGCGGCTAACAATGAGCAGTTCTTC. It translates to CASSLGLAANNEQFF.

The CDR3 loop reads CASSLGTITEAFF. The CDR3 nucleotides read TGTGCCAGCAGTTTAGGCACAATCACTGAAGCTTTCTTT. The chain couples TRBV12-3 or TRBV12-4 to TRBJ1-1; D gene unclear. The CDR3 totals 13 residues. Trimming removed 1 base from V and 4 bases from J, with 7 bases in between.

This chain connects TRBV11-1 to TRBJ2-7; D is unclear. V was shortened by 5 bases and J by 4 bases, with 15 bases between the two germline ends. The length of the CDR3 is 14 residues. The germline V gene has CDR1 SGHAT and CDR2 FQDESV (reference sequence). This CDR3 reads CASSTTLKPYEQYF. In DNA, the CDR3 is TGTGCCAGCAGCACCACCCTGAAACCTTACGAGCAGTACTTC.

Here the CDR3 reads CASSQEAVGAGYGYTF. The CDR3, as DNA: TGCGCCAGCAGCCAAGAAGCTGTGGGGGCGGGTTATGGCTACACCTTC. This chain links TRBV4-1 with TRBJ1-2; D possibly corresponds to TRBD1 (6 bases). This CDR3 comprises 16 residues. The germline CDR1 and CDR2 sequences are MGHRA and YSYEKL. V shed 0 bases and J shed 5 bases, with 16 bases lying between them.

This clone has just one count. This rearrangement joins TRBV9 to TRBJ1-1; a possible D gene is TRBD1 (6 bases). Germline lookup yields CDR1 SGDLS and CDR2 YYNGEE. The CDR3 sequence is 14 residues long. Deletions cut 4 bases from V and 7 bases from J, with 17 bases between. CDR3 DNA: TGTGCCAGCAGCACCGGGGGGGGGCAGGGTGAAGCTTTCTTT. Translating it yields CASSTGGGQGEAFF.

Judged by abundance, this clone is medium-sized. The chain recombines TRBV24-1 with TRBJ2-2; D ambiguous. CDR1 is KGHDR and CDR2 is SFDVKD in the germline V gene. V dropped 11 bases and J dropped 0 bases, with 24 bases sitting between them. The CDR3 has 18 amino acids. The CDR3 protein is CAIKTPEDGLSNTGELFF. The CDR3 DNA follows: TGTGCCATAAAGACGCCCGAGGATGGCCTTTCGAACACCGGGGAGCTGTTTTTT.

This chain connects TRBV24-1 to TRBJ2-1, with TRBD1 identical over 8 bases. Germline CDR1 and CDR2: KGHDR and SFDVKD. The junction had 16 bases not matched to a gene; V was cut back by 4 bases and J by 12 bases. The CDR3 extends over 16 amino acids. In DNA, the CDR3 is TGTGCCACCAGTGACAGCGGACAGGGCCGCACAGTGGGGCAGTTCTTC. This codes for CATSDSGQGRTVGQFF.

V usage is TRBV19 and J usage is TRBJ1-1; D remains unclear. CDR3 length: 15 amino acids. Germline CDR1 reads LNHDA; CDR2 reads SQIVND (reference sequence). Trimming took 5 bases from V and 0 from J, leaving 13 bases between them. The CDR3, as DNA: TGTGCCAGTAGTTTTCTCCCGACCATGAACACTGAAGCTTTCTTT. Residues: CASSFLPTMNTEAFF.

The CDR3 DNA is TGTGCCAGCAAGGGGCAGGGTGTGGTTGGAGAGACCCAGTACTTC. As protein: CASKGQGVVGETQYF. The rearrangement uses TRBV2 and TRBJ2-5; D is possibly TRBD1 (5 bases). This CDR3 has 15 residues. Germline CDR1 and CDR2: SNHLY and FYNNEI. Trimming stripped 7 bases from V and 4 bases from J, with 19 bases between. The full variable domain, completed using reference TRBV2 and TRBJ2-5, is EPEVTQTPSHQVTQMGQEVILRCVPISNHLYFYWYRQILGQKVEFLVSFYNNEISEKSEIFDDQFSVERPDGSNFTLKIRSTKLEDSAMYFCASKGQGVVGETQYFGPGTRLLVL.

In this sample, this clone turned up once. The chain is built from TRBV10-3 and TRBJ2-1, with unresolved D. The CDR3 has 14 residues. Germline CDR1 and CDR2: ENHRY and SYGVKD. With 4 bases removed from V and 9 bases from J, the gap between germline ends came to 16 bases. The CDR3 coding sequence is TGTGCCATCAGTGGAGGCGCCACCTCATCTGAGCAGTTCTTC. Encoded protein: CAISGGATSSEQFF.

The CDR3 here is CASSVNPYGKREFNEQFF. As DNA, the CDR3 is TGTGCCAGCAGCGTAAATCCCTATGGAAAGCGGGAGTTCAATGAGCAGTTCTTC. J is TRBJ2-1 and V is TRBV9; TRBD2 aligns across 8 bases. The V segment lost 1 base and the J segment 6 bases; nucleotides outside the gene matches: 15. The CDR3 loop spans 18 amino acids. Per the germline V gene, CDR1 is SGDLS and CDR2 is YYNGEE.

V usage is TRBV28 and J usage is TRBJ2-2; tentatively, D is TRBD2 (6 bases). The CDR3 runs to 13 residues. The germline V and J ends were trimmed by 8 bases and 2 bases, with 9 bases remaining between them. Germline loops: CDR1 MDHEN, CDR2 SYDVKM. This CDR3 reads CASGDLNTGELFF. CDR3 bases: TGTGCCAGCGGGGACTTAAACACCGGGGAGCTGTTTTTT.

The chain combines TRBV5-6 with TRBJ1-2; possible D gene TRBD1, 5 bases. Germline CDR1 SGHDT, CDR2 YYEEEE. V was clipped by 2 bases and J by 6 bases, with 11 bases between them. The CDR3 has 13 amino acids. DNA for the CDR3: TGTGCCAGCAGCTTTGTTCCAGGGAATGGCTACACCTTC. It yields the protein CASSFVPGNGYTF.

V usage is TRBV19 and J usage is TRBJ1-5, with D uncertain. Between the trimmed V and J ends, which lost 3 bases and 9 bases, there was a span of 9 bases. Germline loops: CDR1 LNHDA, CDR2 SQIVND (reference sequence). The CDR3 sequence is 12 residues long. The CDR3 sequence is CASSIGSGPQHF. CDR3 bases: TGTGCCAGTAGTATCGGCTCCGGGCCCCAGCATTTT.

The chain links TRBV6-4 to TRBJ2-3; 8 bases align to TRBD1. Germline V gene sequence: CDR1 MRHNA, CDR2 SNTAGT. Losses at the gene ends were 3 bases for V and 4 bases for J; bases not matched to a gene: 6. There are 15 residues in the CDR3. The CDR3: CASSEGTGGADTQYF. CDR3 coding DNA: TGTGCCAGCAGTGAAGGGACAGGCGGGGCAGATACGCAGTATTTT.

The V gene is TRBV3-1 (or the pseudogene TRBV3-2), the J gene TRBJ1-5; D not resolved. V lost 1 base to trimming and J lost 4 bases, with 8 bases between them. The germline V gene encodes CDR1 LGHDT and CDR2 YNNKEL (reference sequence). The CDR3 has 14 residues. CDR3 protein: CASSQAGGNQPQHF. The CDR3 nucleotides are TGTGCCAGCAGCCAAGCGGGCGGGAATCAGCCCCAGCATTTT.

The chain employs TRBV2 and TRBJ2-1; maybe TRBD2 (5 bases). CDR3 length equals 12 residues. Germline V gives CDR1 SNHLY, CDR2 FYNNEI. Trimming took off 5 bases at V and 9 bases at J, with 11 bases between the two ends. The CDR3: CASSQGSAEQFF. For the CDR3, the DNA is TGTGCCAGCAGTCAAGGGAGTGCTGAGCAGTTCTTC.

This sequence joins TRBV27 and TRBJ2-1; 10 nucleotides line up with TRBD1. Germline CDR1 and CDR2: MNHEY and SMNVEV (reference sequence). The CDR3 covers 20 residues. With V trimmed by 0 bases and J by 0 bases, 11 bases remained unmatched. The CDR3 here is CASSLSVTGGISGSYNEQFF. The CDR3 DNA is TGTGCCAGCAGTTTATCGGTGACAGGGGGCATCTCAGGCTCCTACAATGAGCAGTTCTTC.

The J gene is TRBJ2-7, the V gene TRBV11-1; D perhaps matches TRBD2 (6 bases). CDR1 and CDR2 from the germline V gene are SGHAT and FQDESV (reference sequence). V was pared by 5 bases and J by 9 bases, with 20 bases between. The CDR3 contains 14 residues. The CDR3 is CASSPPGTPGVQYF. CDR3 nucleotides: TGTGCCAGCAGCCCTCCCGGGACTCCGGGGGTGCAGTACTTC.

The V call is TRBV4-1, the J call TRBJ2-5, with D possibly being TRBD1 or TRBD2 (5 bases each). From germline, CDR1 is MGHRA and CDR2 YSYEKL. The V and J ends lost 1 base and 4 bases respectively, with 10 bases between them. This CDR3 spans 14 amino acids. CDR3 sequence: CASSQVRGGETQYF. CDR3 coding DNA: TGCGCCAGCAGCCAAGTACGGGGCGGAGAGACCCAGTACTTC.

The chain carries TRBV27 and TRBJ2-6; D may be TRBD1 (6 bases). Germline V gene sequence: CDR1 MNHEY, CDR2 SMNVEV (reference sequence). The CDR3 loop spans 15 amino acids. The ends were cut back, 6 bases at V and 2 bases at J, with 11 bases in the middle. The CDR3 loop reads CASRTGFAGANVLTF. CDR3 sequence (DNA): TGTGCCAGCAGGACAGGATTCGCTGGGGCCAACGTCCTGACTTTC.

V is TRBV24-1 and J is TRBJ2-5; TRBD1 matches at 7 bases. CDR1 is KGHDR and CDR2 is SFDVKD in the germline V gene. J gave up 4 bases and V 0 bases, and 1 base lay outside the gene matches. This CDR3 has 14 amino acids. CDR3 coding DNA: TGTGCCACCAGTGATTTGGCAGGGGGAGAGACCCAGTACTTC. This translates into CATSDLAGGETQYF.

A few counts support this clone. The chain combines TRBV5-1 with TRBJ2-1; D perhaps matches TRBD2 (5 bases). There are 16 residues in the CDR3. Germline CDR1 SGHRS, CDR2 YFSETQ. V gave up 3 bases and J gave up 0 bases, with 13 bases separating them. Here the CDR3 reads CASSYIDGSSYNEQFF. The CDR3 region has the DNA TGCGCCAGCAGCTATATCGATGGGAGCTCCTACAATGAGCAGTTCTTC.

The table lists this clone with a count of one. The gene calls are TRBV28 and TRBJ1-1; possible D gene TRBD1, 6 bases. V lost 6 bases, J lost 5 bases, and 13 bases lay in between. The CDR3 is 13 residues long. Germline V gene sequence: CDR1 MDHEN, CDR2 SYDVKM. The CDR3 DNA reads TGTGCCAGCAGGCCTACAGGGAGGACTGAAGCTTTCTTT. Translating it yields CASRPTGRTEAFF.

The chain carries TRBV18 and TRBJ2-1, with D possibly matching TRBD2 (5 bases). The CDR3 spans 16 residues. The germline V gene has CDR1 KGHSH and CDR2 LQKENI. With 3 bases removed from V and 6 bases from J, the gap between germline ends came to 18 bases. The CDR3 spells CASSPLKGFGVNEQFF. The CDR3, as DNA: TGTGCCAGCTCACCTCTAAAGGGTTTCGGGGTCAATGAGCAGTTCTTC.

The J gene is TRBJ1-1, the V gene TRBV14, with D unresolved. The germline V gene has CDR1 SGHDN and CDR2 FVKESK. V was clipped by 2 bases and J by 5 bases, with 18 bases between them. The CDR3 loop spans 16 amino acids. CDR3 nucleotide sequence: TGTGCCAGCAGCCAACTCCTGACCGGCTCTTATACTGAAGCTTTCTTT. Amino acids: CASSQLLTGSYTEAFF.

CDR3 amino acids: CATSDHQLSGSKDEQFF. CDR3 in DNA: TGTGCCACCAGTGATCACCAGCTTAGCGGGAGCAAGGATGAGCAGTTCTTC. The V and J genes are TRBV24-1 and TRBJ2-1, with 9 bases lining up with TRBD2. J lost 8 bases, V lost 3 bases, and 13 bases had no gene match. Germline V gene lookup returns CDR1 KGHDR and CDR2 SFDVKD. CDR3 size: 17 residues.

The J gene is TRBJ1-2, the V gene TRBV2, with D tentatively TRBD1 (6 bases). The CDR3 spans 13 residues. The V gene lost 6 bases and the J gene lost 7 bases, with 15 bases spanning the gap. CDR1 and CDR2 (germline): SNHLY, FYNNEI. The CDR3 bases are TGTGCCAGCAGACTACGGGGGCTCGGTGGCTACACCTTC. Translated, it gives CASRLRGLGGYTF.

This clone is a singleton in its sample. The chain has TRBV15 and TRBJ2-1; 7 nucleotides agree with TRBD2. V was clipped by 4 bases and J by 5 bases; unmatched bases: 8. The CDR3 covers 15 residues. Germline CDR1 and CDR2: LNHNV and YYDKDF (reference sequence). The CDR3, as DNA: TGTGCCACCAGCATTATCAGGGAGGGAGACAATGAGCAGTTCTTC. Its translation: CATSIIREGDNEQFF.